The entry that follows covers one T cell receptor (beta chain) sequence. The antigen it recognizes is unknown. The sample is drawn from a study of CXCR3-negative and CXCR3-positive naive CD8 T cells (dated by TCRdb to 2018 to 2020). Background on the whole study: Some 150 million TRB reads were obtained in total, roughly 1.5 +/- 0.3 million reads per library. Naive subsets from roughly 5 donors and memory cells from 3 donors were included in the TRBV-TRBJ cluster analysis. The diversity and physicochemical repertoire analyses included eleven to twelve donors pooled from two independent experiments.

Per the germline V gene, SQVTM is the CDR1 and ANQGSEA is the CDR2. The CDR3 starts with the cysteine, ends with the phenylalanine, and has 12 residues. No DNA appears here. Overall results and qualifications from the work: Repertoire diversity was comparably high in both naive subsets but much lower in memory CD8+ T cells. Within the same donor, TRBV-TRBJ usage looked similar between naive CXCR3-negative and CXCR3-positive cells, but memory cells had distinct patterns. Because CXCR3 expression was partially decreased after cryopreservation, freshly isolated PBMCs were used for most assays. Because surface CD5, which is linked to self-reactivity in mice, was comparable between the naive subsets, TCR interaction strength was also inferred from TRB CDR3 physicochemical properties.

For every CD8+ T cell subset, over 250,000 cells were flow-sorted straight into RLT lysis buffer, and each subset was sorted in triplicate. Standard density gradient centrifugation was used to isolate peripheral blood mononuclear cells from buffy coats. Total RNA was extracted from sorted cells using an RNeasy Mini Kit. Sequencing used a NextSeq 550. The Human TCR Profiling Kit (MiLaboratory) was used to make UMI-labeled 5' RACE TRB cDNA libraries. cDNA synthesis used the entire amount of extracted RNA, and PCR amplification then used the entire amount of cDNA produced. Libraries were prepared in parallel with an identical number of PCR cycles. The authors processed their data as follows. With a minimum of two reads required per UMI, MIGEC and MiXCR pulled out about 50,000 +/- 10,000 unique UMI-labeled TRB cDNA molecules from each library. On average, each library contained about 40,000 +/- 10,000 functional in-frame TRB CDR3 nucleotide clonotypes without stop codons. After downsampling to 5000 UMI-labeled TRB molecules per sample, diversity metrics such as normalized Shannon-Wiener and Chao1 were calculated in VDJtools. Clonotype-size-weighted physicochemical properties of the central five CDR3 residues (interaction energy, strength, volume and Kidera factor 4) were computed in VDJtools. TCRdb reprocessed the public reads and reports one entry per CDR3 protein sequence, without DNA. TCRdb, rather than the study authors, made the V and J calls. This sample's table has entries for tens of thousands of distinct CDR3 sequences. The leading ten clones occupy roughly 15% of the sample.

The material sequenced was memory CD8+ T cells from blood. In the paper's terms, the cell subset or site label means: conventional CD8+ memory T cells (TMEM), sorted as controls. The clonotype was recovered from a human donor in good health. Some clones in this sample may be carry-over from other donors' samples. The receptor chain draws on TRBV29-1 and TRBJ2-4; TCRdb's assignment of TRBD1 cannot be checked, as there is no DNA. The CDR3 region has the sequence CSARTAKNIQYF.